This is a list of T cell receptor beta chains from one sample in a study of shared clonotypes between healthy human individuals. Here immunoSEQ multiplex PCR was the method, and the copy in TCRdb shows in-frame clones only, minus some. The table lists about 2.3 million clones, 92% of them singletons. The sequenced sample was naive CD4+ T cells from PBMCs. The receptors here all came from a man between 18 and 29 years old in good health. Some clones in this sample may be carry-over from other donors' samples. The CDR3 runs from the conserved cysteine through the conserved F or W. The D gene is left open where the match is weak. The size field is filled for only some rows; it gives once, few, many or a size class.

DNA: TGCAGCGTCTTGGGACTAGCGGGAAGGACTGAGCAGTTCTTC
CDR3: CSVLGLAGRTEQFF
size: NA
J: TRBJ2-1
V: TRBV29-1
D: TRBD2

DNA: TGTGCCAGCAGCGAAGGACTAGGGTTCTATGAGCAGTTCTTC
CDR3: CASSEGLGFYEQFF
size: NA
J: TRBJ2-1
V: TRBV9
D: TRBD2

DNA: TGTGCCAGCCGACCCCCCCAGGTCCCTCAAGTTACCTACGAGCAGTACTTC
CDR3: CASRPPQVPQVTYEQYF
size: NA
J: TRBJ2-7
V: TRBV5-4
D: NA

DNA: TGCGCCAGCAGCTTGACCGGGTTACGCACCGGGGAGCTGTTTTTT
CDR3: CASSLTGLRTGELFF
size: NA
J: TRBJ2-2
V: TRBV5-1
D: NA

DNA: TGCAGCGTTCGGGGACTCACGGGAGGGGAGCAGTACTTC
CDR3: CSVRGLTGGEQYF
size: NA
J: TRBJ2-7
V: TRBV29-1
D: TRBD2

DNA: TGCGCCAGCAGCTTGGATTACACCGAGACCCAGTACTTC
CDR3: CASSLDYTETQYF
size: NA
J: TRBJ2-5
V: TRBV5-1
D: NA

DNA: TGTGCCAGCAGCTTATCAGGGACAGGGGTTGGCTACACCTTC
CDR3: CASSLSGTGVGYTF
size: NA
J: TRBJ1-2
V: TRBV7-9
D: TRBD1

DNA: TGTGCCATCAAGTTGGGAGAAAACACTGAAGCTTTCTTT
CDR3: CAIKLGENTEAFF
size: NA
J: TRBJ1-1
V: TRBV10-3
D: NA

DNA: TGTGCCAGCAGTTACTCGGCCGGGGGAGCGGAGACCCAGTACTTC
CDR3: CASSYSAGGAETQYF
size: NA
J: TRBJ2-5
V: TRBV6-5
D: NA

DNA: TGCGCCAGCAGCCAAGACAGGGGAGACGGCGGCTCACCCCTCCACTTT
CDR3: CASSQDRGDGGSPLHF
size: NA
J: TRBJ1-6
V: TRBV4-3
D: NA

DNA: TGTGCCAGCAGCTCGGGACAGGGGGCGCGTCAAGAGACCCAGTACTTC
CDR3: CASSSGQGARQETQYF
size: NA
J: TRBJ2-5
V: TRBV9
D: TRBD1

DNA: TGCGCCAGCAGCTTGGCTATGATTGGCACTGAAGCTTTCTTT
CDR3: CASSLAMIGTEAFF
size: NA
J: TRBJ1-1
V: TRBV5-1
D: NA

DNA: TGTGCCAGCAGCTCTTCCGGGACCTCCTACGAGCAGTACTTC
CDR3: CASSSSGTSYEQYF
size: NA
J: TRBJ2-7
V: TRBV7-9
D: NA

DNA: TGCAGCGTTGAAGCCCCCCAGGGCAGAGGCTATGGCTACACCTTC
CDR3: CSVEAPQGRGYGYTF
size: NA
J: TRBJ1-2
V: TRBV29-1
D: NA

DNA: TGTGCCAGCAGTTCCGAACGGACAGCTAACTATGGCTACACCTTC
CDR3: CASSSERTANYGYTF
size: NA
J: TRBJ1-2
V: TRBV6-6
D: NA

DNA: TGTGCCAGCAGCTTAGAGCCAGGACCCTCCTACGAGCAGTACTTC
CDR3: CASSLEPGPSYEQYF
size: NA
J: TRBJ2-7
V: TRBV7-7
D: NA

DNA: TGTGCCAGCAGCGTAGCTACTTCAGGCAATGAGCAGTTCTTC
CDR3: CASSVATSGNEQFF
size: NA
J: TRBJ2-1
V: TRBV9
D: NA

DNA: TGTGCCAGCAGCATCGACCCAGGACAAGAGACCCAGTACTTC
CDR3: CASSIDPGQETQYF
size: NA
J: TRBJ2-5
V: TRBV5-8
D: NA

DNA: TGTGCCAGCAGCTTGGCCGAGCTGAATTCACCCCTCCACTTT
CDR3: CASSLAELNSPLHF
size: NA
J: TRBJ1-6
V: TRBV5-4
D: NA

DNA: TGCGCCAGCAGCCAAGATTCTAGCGGAAGTTCCTACGAGCAGTACTTC
CDR3: CASSQDSSGSSYEQYF
size: once
J: TRBJ2-7
V: TRBV4-1
D: TRBD2

DNA: TGTGCCAGCAGCGTAGCGGGGTCAGAGACCCAGTACTTC
CDR3: CASSVAGSETQYF
size: NA
J: TRBJ2-5
V: TRBV9
D: NA

DNA: TGTGCCAGCAGCTTGGTAGGGGAGCCCTACGAGCAGTACTTC
CDR3: CASSLVGEPYEQYF
size: NA
J: TRBJ2-7
V: TRBV5-6
D: NA

DNA: TGTGCCAGCAGTTACGGGGCGGGTTGGGCATACAATGAGCAGTTCTTC
CDR3: CASSYGAGWAYNEQFF
size: NA
J: TRBJ2-1
V: TRBV6-6
D: NA

DNA: TGCGCCAGCAGTCGGGACAGGGCGTCTGGGGCCAACGTCCTGACTTTC
CDR3: CASSRDRASGANVLTF
size: NA
J: TRBJ2-6
V: TRBV5-1
D: TRBD1

DNA: TGTGCCAGCACCCTCAGCGGGAGGGCCGACACTGAGCAGTTCTTC
CDR3: CASTLSGRADTEQFF
size: NA
J: TRBJ2-1
V: TRBV9
D: TRBD2

DNA: TGCAGCTCCGGGGAGGGCTACGAGACCCAGTACTTC
CDR3: CSSGEGYETQYF
size: NA
J: TRBJ2-5
V: TRBV29-1
D: TRBD2

DNA: TGTGCCAGCAGCAATAGGACAGGGATTGGGGAGTTGACCGGGGAGCTGTTTTTT
CDR3: CASSNRTGIGELTGELFF
size: NA
J: TRBJ2-2
V: TRBV21-1
D: NA

DNA: TGTGCCAGCAGTGAAGGATTGGGGGTAATGGGCAATCAGCCCCAGCATTTT
CDR3: CASSEGLGVMGNQPQHF
size: NA
J: TRBJ1-5
V: TRBV6-1
D: NA

DNA: TGCGCCAGCAGCTTGGTATCAGACCAAGAGACCCAGTACTTC
CDR3: CASSLVSDQETQYF
size: NA
J: TRBJ2-5
V: TRBV5-1
D: NA

DNA: TGTGCCAGCAGCCGAACGGGTGGTGAAGCTTTCTTT
CDR3: CASSRTGGEAFF
size: NA
J: TRBJ1-1
V: TRBV4-2
D: NA

DNA: TGTGCCAGCAGTGAATTTAGGGCTCCGCGGACTGAAGCTTTCTTT
CDR3: CASSEFRAPRTEAFF
size: NA
J: TRBJ1-1
V: TRBV25-1
D: NA

DNA: TGTGCCACCAGCATGGGGAGGACTAGCCTCGTGTGGGAGCTGTTTTTT
CDR3: CATSMGRTSLVWELFF
size: once
J: TRBJ2-2
V: TRBV15
D: TRBD2

DNA: TGTGCCAGCAGCTTATCCGGAAACACCATATATTTT
CDR3: CASSLSGNTIYF
size: NA
J: TRBJ1-3
V: TRBV7-2
D: NA

DNA: TGTGCCAGCATGGGGGTTCGTGTCTACGAGCAGTACTTC
CDR3: CASMGVRVYEQYF
size: NA
J: TRBJ2-7
V: TRBV6-1
D: NA

DNA: TGCGCCAGCAGAACCGGGATGATCACCGGGGAGCTGTTTTTT
CDR3: CASRTGMITGELFF
size: NA
J: TRBJ2-2
V: TRBV4-1
D: NA

DNA: TGTGCCAGTAGTATAGCAGGGGCTGGGGCCAACGTCCTGACTTTC
CDR3: CASSIAGAGANVLTF
size: NA
J: TRBJ2-6
V: TRBV19
D: NA

DNA: TGTGCCAGCAGTTTAAGGACGGGGACTGAAGCTTTCTTT
CDR3: CASSLRTGTEAFF
size: few
J: TRBJ1-1
V: TRBV28
D: NA

DNA: TGTGCCAGCAGCTTGGAAGGGTTAGGGACCATATATTTT
CDR3: CASSLEGLGTIYF
size: NA
J: TRBJ1-3
V: TRBV5-4
D: NA

DNA: TGTGCTAGTGGTTTTCGGGACAGTGTATACAATGAGCAGTTCTTC
CDR3: CASGFRDSVYNEQFF
size: NA
J: TRBJ2-1
V: TRBV12-5
D: TRBD1

DNA: TGTGCCAGCAGTGAAAACACATATAGCAATCAGCCCCAGCATTTT
CDR3: CASSENTYSNQPQHF
size: NA
J: TRBJ1-5
V: TRBV2
D: NA

DNA: TGTGCCAGCAGCTTAGGATTAGACAGGGGCTCAGCCAAAAACATTCAGTACTTC
CDR3: CASSLGLDRGSAKNIQYF
size: NA
J: TRBJ2-4
V: TRBV7-8
D: TRBD1

DNA: TGTGCCAGTAGCGGGACAGCCGACTACGAGCAGTACTTC
CDR3: CASSGTADYEQYF
size: NA
J: TRBJ2-7
V: TRBV19
D: TRBD1